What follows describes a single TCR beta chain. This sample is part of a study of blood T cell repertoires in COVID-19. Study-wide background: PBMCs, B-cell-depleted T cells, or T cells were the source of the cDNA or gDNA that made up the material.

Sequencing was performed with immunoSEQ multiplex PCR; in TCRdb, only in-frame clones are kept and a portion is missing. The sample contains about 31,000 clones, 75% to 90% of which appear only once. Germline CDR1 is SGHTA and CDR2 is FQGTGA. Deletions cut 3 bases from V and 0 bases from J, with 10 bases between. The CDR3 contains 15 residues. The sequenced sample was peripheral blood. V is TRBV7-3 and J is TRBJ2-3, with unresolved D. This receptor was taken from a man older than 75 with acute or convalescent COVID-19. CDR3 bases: TGTGCCAGCAGCTTGTCAATGACTAGCACAGATACGCAGTATTTT. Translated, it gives CASSLSMTSTDTQYF.